This TCR beta chain was sequenced in a study of cytomegalovirus exposure and HLA in healthy donors (dated by TCRdb to 2016 to 2017). In the study overall: According to an earlier analysis of 587 of the donors, 150 million to 200 million T cells yielded some 110 million unique TCR beta sequences and less than 300 Gb of sequence data. Because of strong linkage in the cohort, 5 or 6 DR-DQ haplotypes were treated as single units for association and clustering. Donor age, sex, ethnicity and CMV serostatus were compiled together with the repertoire data. To decide whether each TCR beta V gene segment behaved as functional or pseudogenic, an earlier analysis of some 600 of the donors relied on high-throughput TCR beta sequencing. In the later analysis, no new phenotypic data were used to find candidate immune exposures; instead, reliance was placed on TCR beta sequences and their occurrence across donors. About 320 gigabases of sequencing data and tens of millions of unique TCR sequences were included in an early release covering roughly 700 HLA-typed donors. All discovery cohort repertoires had been generated using a single sequencing platform. In addition to the first cohort of around 670 subjects, a separate validation cohort of over 90 different subjects was used. On average, roughly 250,000 unique TCR beta nucleotide sequences were sequenced per donor among some 420 genotyped donors of the cohort, with about 19% of those sequences being non-productive. The study aimed to test whether cataloging public T cell receptors could reveal signatures of past pathogen exposure. A later genetic analysis used genome-wide SNP genotypes for about 65% of the 666 donors, treating that subset as a discovery cohort. The study combined high-throughput TCR immunosequencing, statistical association of individual TCRs with disease status, and machine learning to predict cytomegalovirus infection status. Of the approximately 400 genotyped donors, approximately 80% fell in the genetic ancestry cluster associated with self-reported Caucasian donors. Using immunosequencing, the study profiled T cell repertoires from about 610 subjects and related those repertoires to cytomegalovirus serostatus. Both class I and class II loci were covered by HLA typing, at four-digit resolution. A later analysis re-analyzed previously published TCR beta repertoires from roughly 630 donors and added high-resolution HLA genotyping to study TCR occurrence patterns. The number of donors typed differed by locus, with about 629-640 for A, B, C, DRB1 and DQB1, 522 for DQA1, 600 to 610 for DPA1, and some 450 for DPB1.

Receptor amplification or capture employed the immunoSEQ multiplex PCR assay. A mixture of 60 forward primers for TCR Vbeta segments and 13 reverse primers for TCR Jbeta segments was used in the multiplex PCR. The CDR3 region of rearranged TCR beta genes was amplified from genomic DNA by a multiplex PCR assay. The amplified TCR beta libraries were sequenced on the Illumina HiSeq System as 87-base-pair reads. The study's own analysis went as follows. Across the 670 or so repertoires, a later analysis counted 60 million to 90 million unique TCR beta chains, around 10 million of which were shared by at least two donors. Raw reads were error-corrected and collapsed into unique sequences by a nearest-neighbor algorithm in which closely related sequences were merged to remove PCR and sequencing errors. Alignment of CDR3 sequences to IMGT reference sequences was used to assign V, D and J gene segments. Each retained sequence needed at least a six-nucleotide match to both a V gene segment and a J gene segment. A rearrangement counted as productive if the CDR3 had no stop codons and remained in frame with V and J, and every other rearrangement counted as non-productive. Following IMGT convention, CDR3 was defined as the stretch from the second conserved V-encoded cysteine up to the conserved J-encoded phenylalanine. The earlier analysis of 550 to 650 of the donors excluded any sequence lacking an unambiguous match to a single V gene segment. In an earlier analysis of approximately 500 of the donors, a V segment was called functional when productive rearrangements were above 56.7%, and segregating when the standard deviation between donors exceeded 5%. A statistical classification framework was built for diagnosing cytomegalovirus status from the catalog of TCR beta chain sequences. V and J gene assignment, in a later analysis, came from comparing TCR nucleotide sequences with IMGT/GENE-DB human TR gene sequences. The TCRdist pipeline was used in a later analysis to assign CDR3 sequences and most-parsimonious VDJ recombination scenarios. A later analysis defined each TCR beta chain by its CDR3 amino acid sequence plus V-gene family, and excluded reads lacking a unique V-gene family. A later analysis removed 592 highly shared, low-generation-probability nucleotide sequences to deal with suspected cross-contamination and a sequencing artifact. In a later analysis, a clonal expansion index was calculated for each public chain from normalized within-repertoire ranks of inferred template counts. A later analysis computed generation probabilities with a VDJ recombination model fitted to out-of-frame rearrangements, and checked the results against IGoR. Hypergeometric tests were used in a later analysis to score TCR-TCR, TCR-HLA and TCR-CMV co-occurrence, with a repertoire-size bias correction applied to the TCR pairs. False discovery rates were estimated in a later analysis by permuting HLA or CMV assignments 20 times. In a later analysis, co-occurring TCRs were grouped with DBSCAN, and TCRdist sequence similarity was added when clustering was performed within HLA-allele-positive subsets. Repertoires with fewer than 30,000 or more than 120,000 public chains, plus five repertoires with anomalous nucleotide sharing, were excluded from co-occurrence clustering. TCRdb stores this immuneACCESS table with in-frame sequences only. Part of the clones is absent; in the studies checked, under half of the shortfall reflects unresolved V genes, and no reason is known for the rest. The V and J calls and clone size are taken from that table; D and trimming were inferred from the DNA. Within this sample are 65,000 or so clones, with 60% to 85% of them counted one time only. The ten largest clones add up to 3% to 4% of the sample.

Findings and caveats that apply to the study as a whole: In this cohort, only TCR beta chains were sequenced, and detectable features were limited by the absence of alpha or paired-chain data. Presence/absence analyses assumed roughly uniform sequencing depth across donors, an assumption that may not hold. A further reported finding was that TCR beta sequences accurately predicted the HLA-A and HLA-B alleles for most subjects in the first cohort. An earlier analysis of some 560 of the donors showed that most TCR beta V segments appeared in productive rearrangements either about 87% or about 30% of the time, which broadly matched IMGT annotations. A later analysis found that most CMV-associated TCR beta chains appeared HLA-restricted, with HLA associations seemingly driven largely by CMV exposure. The sequencing pipeline was judged likely to have produced a cluster of highly shared sequence variants as a technical artifact. A few of the identified cytomegalovirus-associated TCR beta chains were confirmed in vitro to be specific for cytomegalovirus antigens. In a later genetic analysis, fewer N-insertions in productive TCRs were reported among donors in an Asian-associated ancestry cluster than the 666-donor mean. According to the authors, the approach could potentially be generalized to other disease states and immunological phenotypes. Several of the top co-occurrence clusters appeared to be linked to parvovirus B19, influenza, CMV and Epstein-Barr virus, according to a later analysis. Cytomegalovirus status was reported to be diagnosed by the classifier with high specificity and sensitivity in both the original and validation cohorts. The only immune exposure information available for the cohort was CMV serostatus. Strong co-occurrence of HLA alleles, especially DR and DQ, made assigning TCR associations to individual alleles difficult. The study gave a list of 150 to 200 TCR beta chains associated with cytomegalovirus. While some public TCRs were present in many individuals, most TCR sequences turned up only very rarely across donors. Because some donors lacked HLA typing at each locus, the association tests relied only on the typed subset. The earlier analysis of approximately 540 of the donors excluded 15 to 20 rarely observed V segments, including chromosome 9 orphons, because counts were too low. Correlated functional status among segregating V segments might be attributable to linkage disequilibrium, but an unknown experimental factor could not be ruled out. An association between a missense DCLRE1C variant and V-gene and J-gene trimming of TCR beta chains was found in a later genetic analysis and replicated in an independent cohort. Compared with equally common non-associated chains, HLA-associated TCR beta chains in a later analysis were more clonally expanded and had lower generation probabilities. In a later analysis, the rate of TCR association differed among HLA loci, with DRB1 alleles having the most associated TCRs and HLA-C alleles having the fewest. Because the 87-base-pair reads could not distinguish some IMGT-functional V segments, including TRBV6-2 and TRBV6-3, those segments were excluded. At a false discovery rate of 0.05, a later analysis linked fewer than 20,000 TCR beta sequences to specific HLA alleles.

In total, approximately 700 healthy bone marrow donors made up the cohort. Cohort members were all nominally healthy when sampled, although unrecorded immune exposures were likely present. The donor was CMV seropositive and was included in the group of approximately 300 seropositive cohort members. A peripheral blood sample was provided by each donor, and peripheral blood mononuclear cells were used for TCR beta sequencing. Genomic DNA was extracted from the blood cell samples with the Qiagen DNeasy Blood Extraction Kit. The germline V gene encodes CDR1 MGHRA and CDR2 YSYEKL. Germline trimming amounts to 3 bases on V and 5 bases on J, with 6 as the count of junction bases outside the gene matches. The CDR3 holds 15 amino acids from the cysteine to the phenylalanine. The read is trimmed to its CDR3 DNA, 45 bases read in frame from base 1. As to this clone: Its cognate antigen has yet to be identified. No base quality values were provided; no much bigger clone lies one nucleotide off.

The chain links TRBV4-1 with TRBJ2-3, and 9 bases in between align with TRBD2. Input material: PBMCs. This TCR derives from a woman aged 40 to 50 in good health and CMV-seropositive. The sequenced DNA is TGCGCCAGCAGCCAGTTTAGCGGGGGAGGAGATACGCAGTATTTT. Its protein product is CASSQFSGGGDTQYF.